This T cell receptor beta chain comes out of a study of cytomegalovirus exposure and HLA in healthy donors. The PCR was carried out with 60 Vbeta primers and 13 Jbeta primers. Generated by immunoSEQ multiplex PCR, the TCRdb table keeps only in-frame clones and is missing some. The table lists 150,000 to 200,000 clones, 76% of them singletons. This clone has only one observation. The antigen is not known. Trimming removed 1 base from V and 4 bases from J; junction bases left unmatched: 2. This CDR3 spans 15 amino acids. CDR1 and CDR2 from the germline V gene are LNHNV and YYDKDF (reference sequence). Overall study findings and caveats: Reports credit the classifier with highly specific, highly sensitive diagnosis of cytomegalovirus status. Versus the approximately 670-donor mean, an Asian-associated ancestry cluster reportedly showed fewer N-insertions in a later analysis. Presence/absence analyses treated sequencing depth as roughly uniform across donors. Usually a TCR sequence was rare, but some public TCRs were found in many donors.

The receptor was isolated from a male donor in good health and CMV-seronegative. Sequencing was carried out using PBMCs. The chain recombines TRBV15 with TRBJ1-4; TRBD1 matches 8 bases. This CDR3 reads CATSRGQGYNEKLFF. CDR3 sequence (DNA): TGTGCCACCAGCAGAGGACAGGGGTATAATGAAAAACTGTTTTTT.